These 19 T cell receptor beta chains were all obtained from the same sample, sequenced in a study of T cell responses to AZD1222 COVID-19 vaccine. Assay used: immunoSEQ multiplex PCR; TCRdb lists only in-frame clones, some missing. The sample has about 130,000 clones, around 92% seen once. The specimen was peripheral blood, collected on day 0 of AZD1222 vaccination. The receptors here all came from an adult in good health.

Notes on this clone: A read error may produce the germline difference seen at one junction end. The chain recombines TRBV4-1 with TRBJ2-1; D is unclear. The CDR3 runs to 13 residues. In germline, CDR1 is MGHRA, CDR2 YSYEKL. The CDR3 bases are TGCGCCAGCAGACAAGTCGGGTACAATGAGCAGTTCTTC. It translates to CASRQVGYNEQFF.

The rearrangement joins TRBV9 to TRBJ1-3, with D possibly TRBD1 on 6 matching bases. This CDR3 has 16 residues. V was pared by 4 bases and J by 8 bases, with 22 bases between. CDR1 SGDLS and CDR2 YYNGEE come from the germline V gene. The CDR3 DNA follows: TGTGCCAGCAGCCCCCTGCAAGGGGGGGCAGAGGACACCATATATTTT. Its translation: CASSPLQGGAEDTIYF.

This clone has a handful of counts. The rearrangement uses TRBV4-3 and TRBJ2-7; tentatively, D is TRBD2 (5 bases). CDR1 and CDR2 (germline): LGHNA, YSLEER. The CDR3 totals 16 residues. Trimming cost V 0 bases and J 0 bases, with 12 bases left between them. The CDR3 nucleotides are TGCGCCAGCAGCCAAGAGGGAGCGGACCGCTCCTACGAGCAGTACTTC. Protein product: CASSQEGADRSYEQYF.

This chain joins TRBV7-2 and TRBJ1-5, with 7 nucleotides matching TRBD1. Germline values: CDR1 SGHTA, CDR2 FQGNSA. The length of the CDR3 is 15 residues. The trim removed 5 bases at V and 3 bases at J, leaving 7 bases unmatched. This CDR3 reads CASSASGTDNQPQHF. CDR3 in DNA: TGTGCCAGCAGCGCATCCGGGACAGACAATCAGCCCCAGCATTTT.

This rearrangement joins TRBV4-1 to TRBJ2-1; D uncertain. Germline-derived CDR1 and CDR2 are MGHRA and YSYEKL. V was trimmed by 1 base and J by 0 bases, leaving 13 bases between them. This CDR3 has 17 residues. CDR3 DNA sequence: TGCGCCAGCAGCCAAGTAAATCTGGTGAGCTCCTACAATGAGCAGTTCTTC. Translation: CASSQVNLVSSYNEQFF.

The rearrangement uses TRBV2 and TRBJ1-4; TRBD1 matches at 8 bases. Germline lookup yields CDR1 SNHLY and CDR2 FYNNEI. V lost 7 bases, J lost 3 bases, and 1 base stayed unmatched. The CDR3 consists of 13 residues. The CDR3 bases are TGTGCCAGCAAGGGACAGGCTAATGAAAAACTGTTTTTT. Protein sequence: CASKGQANEKLFF.

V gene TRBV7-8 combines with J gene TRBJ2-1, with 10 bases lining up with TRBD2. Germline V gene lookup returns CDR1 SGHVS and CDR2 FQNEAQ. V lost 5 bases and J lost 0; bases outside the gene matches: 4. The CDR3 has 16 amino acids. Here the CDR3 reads CASSRAGGSSYNEQFF. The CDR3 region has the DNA TGTGCCAGCAGCCGAGCGGGAGGGAGCTCCTACAATGAGCAGTTCTTC.

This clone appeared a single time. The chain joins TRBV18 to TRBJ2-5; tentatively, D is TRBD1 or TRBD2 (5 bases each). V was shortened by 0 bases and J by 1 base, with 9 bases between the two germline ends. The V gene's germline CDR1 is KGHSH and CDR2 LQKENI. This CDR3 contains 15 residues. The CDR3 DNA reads TGTGCCAGCTCACCACCGGGACCGGCCCAAGAGACCCAGTACTTC. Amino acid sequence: CASSPPGPAQETQYF. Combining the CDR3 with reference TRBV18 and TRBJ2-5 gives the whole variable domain NAGVMQNPRHLVRRRGQEARLRCSPMKGHSHVYWYRQLPEEGLKFMVYLQKENIIDESGMPKERFSAEFPKEGPSILRIQQVVRGDSAAYFCASSPPGPAQETQYFGPGTRLLVL.

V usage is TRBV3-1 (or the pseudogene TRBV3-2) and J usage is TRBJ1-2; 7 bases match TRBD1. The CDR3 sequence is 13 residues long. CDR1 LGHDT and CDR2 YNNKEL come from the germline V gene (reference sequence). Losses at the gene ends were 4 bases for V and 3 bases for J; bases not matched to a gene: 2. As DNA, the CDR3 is TGTGCCAGCAGCCTAGACAGGGACTATGGCTACACCTTC. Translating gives CASSLDRDYGYTF.

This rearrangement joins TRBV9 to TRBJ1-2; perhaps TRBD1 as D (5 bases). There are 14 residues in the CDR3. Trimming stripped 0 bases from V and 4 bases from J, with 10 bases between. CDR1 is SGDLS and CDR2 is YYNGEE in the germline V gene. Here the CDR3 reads CASSVETGLYGYTF. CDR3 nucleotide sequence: TGTGCCAGCAGCGTAGAGACGGGGCTCTATGGCTACACCTTC.

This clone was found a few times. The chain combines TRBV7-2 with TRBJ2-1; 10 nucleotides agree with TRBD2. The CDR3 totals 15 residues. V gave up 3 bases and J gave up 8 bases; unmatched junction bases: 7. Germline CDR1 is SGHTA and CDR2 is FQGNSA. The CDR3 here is CASSFSGRQRDEQFF. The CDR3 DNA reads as TGTGCCAGCAGCTTTAGCGGGAGGCAGAGGGATGAGCAGTTCTTC.

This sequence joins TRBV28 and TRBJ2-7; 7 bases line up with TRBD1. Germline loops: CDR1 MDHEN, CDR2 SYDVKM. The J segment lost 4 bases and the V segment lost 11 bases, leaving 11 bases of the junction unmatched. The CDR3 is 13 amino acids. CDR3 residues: CACHGTVGYEQYF. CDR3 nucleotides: TGTGCCTGCCACGGGACAGTCGGGTACGAGCAGTACTTC.

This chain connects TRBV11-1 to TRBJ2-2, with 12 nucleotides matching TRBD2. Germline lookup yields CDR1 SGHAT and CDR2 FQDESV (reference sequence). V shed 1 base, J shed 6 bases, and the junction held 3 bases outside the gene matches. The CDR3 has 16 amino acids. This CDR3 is CASSLELAGGPGELFF. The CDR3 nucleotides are TGTGCCAGCAGCTTAGAACTAGCGGGGGGACCCGGGGAGCTGTTTTTT.

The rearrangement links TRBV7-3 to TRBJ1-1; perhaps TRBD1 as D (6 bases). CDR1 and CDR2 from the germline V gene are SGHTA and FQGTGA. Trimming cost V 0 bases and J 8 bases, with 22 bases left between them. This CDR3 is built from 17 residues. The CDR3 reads CASSLTGPGVTEAEAFF. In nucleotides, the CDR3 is TGTGCCAGCAGCTTAACGGGGCCAGGGGTCACAGAGGCCGAAGCTTTCTTT. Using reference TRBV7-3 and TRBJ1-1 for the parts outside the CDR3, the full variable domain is GAGVSQTPSNKVTEKGKYVELRCDPISGHTALYWYRQSLGQGPEFLIYFQGTGAADDSGLPNDRFFAVRPEGSVSTLKIQRTERGDSAVYLCASSLTGPGVTEAEAFFGQGTRLTVV.

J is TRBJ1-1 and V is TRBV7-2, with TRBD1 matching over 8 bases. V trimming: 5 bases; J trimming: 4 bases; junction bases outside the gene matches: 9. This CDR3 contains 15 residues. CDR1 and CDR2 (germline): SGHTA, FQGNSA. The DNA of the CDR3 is TGTGCCAGCAGCGCCTCGACAGGGGTGGTCACTGAAGCTTTCTTT. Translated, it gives CASSASTGVVTEAFF.

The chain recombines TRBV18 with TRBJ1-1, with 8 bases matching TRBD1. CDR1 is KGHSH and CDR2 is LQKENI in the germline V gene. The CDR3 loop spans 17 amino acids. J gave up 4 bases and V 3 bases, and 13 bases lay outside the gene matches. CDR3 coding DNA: TGTGCCAGCTCACCCCAAGACAGGGGTCATGCAAGCACTGAAGCTTTCTTT. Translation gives CASSPQDRGHASTEAFF.

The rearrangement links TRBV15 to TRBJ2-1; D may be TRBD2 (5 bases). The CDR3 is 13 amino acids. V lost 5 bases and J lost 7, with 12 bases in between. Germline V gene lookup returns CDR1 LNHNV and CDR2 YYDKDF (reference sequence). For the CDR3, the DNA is TGTGCCACCAGCTTCCGGACTGGGAATGAGCAGTTCTTC. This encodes CATSFRTGNEQFF. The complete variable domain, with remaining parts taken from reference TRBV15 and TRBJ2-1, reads DAMVIQNPRYQVTQFGKPVTLSCSQTLNHNVMYWYQQKSSQAPKLLFHYYDKDFNNEADTPDNFQSRRPNTSFCFLDIRSPGLGDTAMYLCATSFRTGNEQFFGPGTRLTVL.

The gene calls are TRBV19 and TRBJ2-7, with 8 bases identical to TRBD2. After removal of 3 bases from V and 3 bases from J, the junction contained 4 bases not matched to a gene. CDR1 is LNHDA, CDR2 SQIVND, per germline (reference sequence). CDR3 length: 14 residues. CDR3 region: CASSMDGRVYEQYF. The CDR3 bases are TGTGCCAGTAGTATGGACGGGAGGGTCTACGAGCAGTACTTC. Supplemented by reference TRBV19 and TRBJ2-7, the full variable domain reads DGGITQSPKYLFRKEGQNVTLSCEQNLNHDAMYWYRQDPGQGLRLIYYSQIVNDFQKGDIAEGYSVSREKKESFPLTVTSAQKNPTAFYLCASSMDGRVYEQYFGPGTRLTVT.

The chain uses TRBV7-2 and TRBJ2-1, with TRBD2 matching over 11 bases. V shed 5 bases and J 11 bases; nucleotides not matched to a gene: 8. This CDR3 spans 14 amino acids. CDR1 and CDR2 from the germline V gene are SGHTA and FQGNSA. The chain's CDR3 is CASSMPGTSGQQFF. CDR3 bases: TGTGCCAGCAGCATGCCCGGGACTAGCGGCCAGCAGTTCTTC.